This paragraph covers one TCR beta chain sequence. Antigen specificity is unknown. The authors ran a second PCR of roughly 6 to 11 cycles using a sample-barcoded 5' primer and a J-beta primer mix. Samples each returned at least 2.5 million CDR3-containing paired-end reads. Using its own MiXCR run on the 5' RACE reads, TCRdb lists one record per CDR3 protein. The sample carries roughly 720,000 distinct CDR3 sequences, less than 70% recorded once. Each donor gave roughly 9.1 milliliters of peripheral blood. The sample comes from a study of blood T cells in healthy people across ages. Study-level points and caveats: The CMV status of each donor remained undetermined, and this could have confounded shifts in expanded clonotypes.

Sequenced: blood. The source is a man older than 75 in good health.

The CDR3 DNA sequence: TGTGCCAGTCGGGCCCCCGGGGGGCCGAACACCGGGGAGCTGTTTTTT. Amino acid sequence: CASRAPGGPNTGELFF. V and J are TRBV12-3 or TRBV12-4 and TRBJ2-2; D is possibly TRBD2 (7 bases). With 9 bases removed from V and 0 bases from J, the gap between germline ends came to 17 bases. The CDR3 spans 16 residues.